The rows below give T cell receptor beta chains drawn from one sample of a study of graft-versus-host responses after intestinal transplantation. These receptors are not linked to any known antigen. Only in-frame clones appear in the TCRdb table, and some are missing; sequencing was by immunoSEQ multiplex PCR. The table shows 88,000 or so clones, with approximately 87% occurring only once. Sequenced here: unstimulated CD4+ T cells sorted from spleen or lymph node cells, sampled before intestinal transplant. Every receptor here comes from a human donor who received an intestinal transplant. The CDR3 runs from the conserved cysteine through the conserved F or W. Fields, in order: J gene, V gene, clone size, CDR3 protein. Clone size, where shown, is once, few, many, or a class for clones that have expanded.

>TRBJ1-5|TRBV25-1|-
CASSAFPGGQPQHF
>TRBJ1-2|TRBV4-1|once
CASSQAGAGQSYGYTF
>TRBJ1-6|TRBV10-3|-
CAISPGQGGSYNSPLHF
>TRBJ1-2|TRBV18|-
CASSPADSSNYGYTF
>TRBJ2-7|TRBV5-4|-
CASSLVNTGREDEQYF
>TRBJ2-3|TRBV5-1|-
CASSLATTDTQYF
>TRBJ1-3|TRBV2|once
CATKGASGNTIYF
>TRBJ1-2|TRBV7-9|few
CASSYPGGISGYTF
>TRBJ1-2|TRBV6-5|-
CASSRIQGKDGYTF
>TRBJ1-1|TRBV6-5|-
CASTKTGGTEAFF
>TRBJ1-1|TRBV2|-
CASRIPGMNTEAFF
>TRBJ2-1|TRBV9|-
CASSARGRGALLGNEQFF
>TRBJ2-5|TRBV5-1|-
CASSLSSGGSQETQYF
>TRBJ1-4|TRBV6-5|-
CASSYSYSVTNEKLFF
>TRBJ1-1|TRBV6-5|once
CASQTGQGVGEAFF
>TRBJ2-6|TRBV7-2|-
CASSSALSGANVLTF
>TRBJ1-4|TRBV28|-
CASSFRLQLSEKLFF